This T cell receptor beta chain was retrieved from a study of regulatory T cells in long-lasting Graves disease. As for the study in general: Positive TSH receptor antibodies alongside over 5 years of antithyroid drugs were what marked Graves' disease as persistent. Broader study findings: The number of shared public clonotypes was higher in persistent patients (around 2,700) than new patients (more than 850).

Time point given: persistent/refractory GD, antithyroid drugs over 5 years with positive TRAb. There was RNA extracted from PBMCs, and the TCR library was made from it. The authors drew patients from an endocrinology department in Xi'an, China. Both iRepertoire HTBI primers and Arm-PCR of CDR3 regions were used to build the TCR beta libraries. TCRdb reprocessed the multiplex PCR reads via MiXCR and lists one record per CDR3 protein. Among some 280,000 distinct CDR3 sequences listed, around a fifth were seen once. This CDR3 spans 12 amino acids. Looked up from germline, CDR1 is MNHEY and CDR2 is SVGAGI. Comments on this clonotype: The target antigen is unknown. This may stem from a read error, because a much larger clone lies one nucleotide away.

The source is a female donor with Graves disease. The chain links TRBV6-5 to TRBJ1-5; 9 bases agree with TRBD1. The sample consisted of peripheral blood mononuclear cells (PBMCs), taken when the disease was refractory, from a patient treated with antithyroid drugs. The CDR3 DNA is TGTGCCGGACAGGGGCCAGGGCAGCTCCAGCATTTT. It codes for CAGQGPGQLQHF.